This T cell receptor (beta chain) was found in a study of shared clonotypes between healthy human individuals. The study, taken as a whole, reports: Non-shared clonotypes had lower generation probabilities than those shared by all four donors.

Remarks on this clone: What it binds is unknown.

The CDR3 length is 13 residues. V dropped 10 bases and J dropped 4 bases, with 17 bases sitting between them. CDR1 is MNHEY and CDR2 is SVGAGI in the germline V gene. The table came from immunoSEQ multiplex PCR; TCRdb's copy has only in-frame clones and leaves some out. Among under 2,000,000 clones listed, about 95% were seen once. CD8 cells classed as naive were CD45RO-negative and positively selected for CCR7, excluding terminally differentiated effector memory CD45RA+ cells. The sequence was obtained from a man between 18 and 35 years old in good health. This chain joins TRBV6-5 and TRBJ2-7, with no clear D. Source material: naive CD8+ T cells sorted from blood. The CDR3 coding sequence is TGTGCCACCTGGCGAGGAGAAAATTACGAGCAGTACTTC. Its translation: CATWRGENYEQYF.